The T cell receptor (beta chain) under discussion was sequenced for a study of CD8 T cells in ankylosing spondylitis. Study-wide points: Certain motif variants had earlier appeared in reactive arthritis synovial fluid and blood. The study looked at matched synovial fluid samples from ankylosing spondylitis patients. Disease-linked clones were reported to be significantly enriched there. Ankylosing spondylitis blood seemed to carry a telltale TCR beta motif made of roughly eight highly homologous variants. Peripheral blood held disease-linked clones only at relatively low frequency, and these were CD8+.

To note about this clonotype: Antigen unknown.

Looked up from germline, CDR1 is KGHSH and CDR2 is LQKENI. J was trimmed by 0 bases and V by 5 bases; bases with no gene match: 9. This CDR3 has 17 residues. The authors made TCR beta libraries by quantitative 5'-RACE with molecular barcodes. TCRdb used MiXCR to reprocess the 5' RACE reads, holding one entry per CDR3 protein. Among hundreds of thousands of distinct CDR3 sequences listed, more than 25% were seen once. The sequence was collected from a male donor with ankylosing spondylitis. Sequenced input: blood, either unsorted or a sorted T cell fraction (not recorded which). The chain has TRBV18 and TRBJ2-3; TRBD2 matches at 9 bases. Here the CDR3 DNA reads TGTGCCAGCTCATACCTAGCGGGATCCCAAAGCACAGATACGCAGTATTTT. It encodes CASSYLAGSQSTDTQYF.